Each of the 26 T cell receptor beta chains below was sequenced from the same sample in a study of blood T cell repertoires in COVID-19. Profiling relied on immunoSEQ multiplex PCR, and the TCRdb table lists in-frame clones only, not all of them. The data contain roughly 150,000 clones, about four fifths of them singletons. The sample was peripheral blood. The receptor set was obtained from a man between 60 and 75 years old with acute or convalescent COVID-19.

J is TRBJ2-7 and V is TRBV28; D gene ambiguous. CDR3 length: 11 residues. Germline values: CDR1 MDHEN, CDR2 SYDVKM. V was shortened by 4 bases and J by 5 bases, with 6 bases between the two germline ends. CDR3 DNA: TGTGCCAGCAGTTCTACTAACGAGCAGTACTTC. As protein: CASSSTNEQYF. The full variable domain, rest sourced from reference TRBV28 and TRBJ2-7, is DVKVTQSSRYLVKRTGEKVFLECVQDMDHENMFWYRQDPGLGLRLIYFSYDVKMKEKGDIPEGYSVSREKKERFSLILESASTNQTSMYLCASSSTNEQYFGPGTRLTVT.

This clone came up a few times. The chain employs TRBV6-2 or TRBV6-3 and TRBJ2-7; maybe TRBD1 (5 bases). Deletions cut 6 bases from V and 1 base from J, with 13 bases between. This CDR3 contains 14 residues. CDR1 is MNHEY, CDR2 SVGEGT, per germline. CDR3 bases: TGTGCCAGCAGCCACAGTCAGGGATCCTACGAGCAGTACTTC. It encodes CASSHSQGSYEQYF.

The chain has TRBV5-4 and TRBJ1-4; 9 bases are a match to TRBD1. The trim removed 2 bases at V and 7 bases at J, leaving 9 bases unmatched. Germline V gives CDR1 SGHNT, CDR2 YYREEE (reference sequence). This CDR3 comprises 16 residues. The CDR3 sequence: CASSLIGQGTGEKLFF. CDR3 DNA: TGTGCCAGCAGCTTAATTGGACAGGGGACGGGTGAAAAACTGTTTTTT.

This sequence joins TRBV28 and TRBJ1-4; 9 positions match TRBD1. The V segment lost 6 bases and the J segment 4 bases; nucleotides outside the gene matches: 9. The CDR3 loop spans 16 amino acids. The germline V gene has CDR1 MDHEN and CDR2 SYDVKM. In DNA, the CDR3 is TGTGCCAGCAGGCAACCTGGACAGGGGATTAATGAAAAACTGTTTTTT. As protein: CASRQPGQGINEKLFF. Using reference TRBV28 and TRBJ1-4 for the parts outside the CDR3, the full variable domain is DVKVTQSSRYLVKRTGEKVFLECVQDMDHENMFWYRQDPGLGLRLIYFSYDVKMKEKGDIPEGYSVSREKKERFSLILESASTNQTSMYLCASRQPGQGINEKLFFGSGTQLSVL.

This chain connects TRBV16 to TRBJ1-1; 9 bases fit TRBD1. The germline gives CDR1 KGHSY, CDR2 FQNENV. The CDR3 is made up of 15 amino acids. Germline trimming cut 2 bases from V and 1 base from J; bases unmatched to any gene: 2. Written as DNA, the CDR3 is TGTGCCAGCAGCCAAAGACAGGGGGGGAACACTGAAGCTTTCTTT. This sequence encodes CASSQRQGGNTEAFF. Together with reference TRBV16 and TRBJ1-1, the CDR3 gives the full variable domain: GEEVAQTPKHLVRGEGQKAKLYCAPIKGHSYVFWYQQVLKNEFKFLISFQNENVFDETGMPKERFSAKCLPNSPCSLEIQATKLEDSAVYFCASSQRQGGNTEAFFGQGTRLTVV.

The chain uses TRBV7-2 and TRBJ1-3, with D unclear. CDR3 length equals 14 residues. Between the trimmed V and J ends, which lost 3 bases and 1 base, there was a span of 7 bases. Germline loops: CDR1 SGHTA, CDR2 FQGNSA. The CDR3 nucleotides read TGTGCCAGCAGCTTGGGCAGGTCTGGAAACACCATATATTTT. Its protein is CASSLGRSGNTIYF.

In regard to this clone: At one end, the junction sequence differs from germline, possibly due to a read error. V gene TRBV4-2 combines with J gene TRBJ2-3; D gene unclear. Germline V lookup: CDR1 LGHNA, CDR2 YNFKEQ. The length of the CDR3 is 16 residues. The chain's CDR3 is CASSKESERTADTQYF. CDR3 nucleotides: TGTGCCAGCAGCAAAGAATCGGAGCGCACCGCAGATACGCAGTATTTT.

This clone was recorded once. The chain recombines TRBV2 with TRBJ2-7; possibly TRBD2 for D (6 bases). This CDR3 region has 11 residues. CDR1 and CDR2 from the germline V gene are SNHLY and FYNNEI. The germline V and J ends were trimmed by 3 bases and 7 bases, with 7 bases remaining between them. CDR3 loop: CASSEEGEQYF. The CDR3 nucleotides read TGTGCCAGCAGTGAGGAGGGGGAGCAGTACTTC.

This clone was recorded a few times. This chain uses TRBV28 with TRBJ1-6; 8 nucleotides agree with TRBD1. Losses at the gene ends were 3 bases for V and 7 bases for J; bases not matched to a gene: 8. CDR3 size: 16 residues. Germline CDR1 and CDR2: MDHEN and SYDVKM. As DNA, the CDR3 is TGTGCCAGCAGTTTCCCCCCAGCAGGGGGCAATTCACCCCTCCACTTT. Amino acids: CASSFPPAGGNSPLHF.

The CDR3 sequence is CATSPPPPGWYGYTF. For the CDR3, the DNA is TGTGCCACCAGCCCGCCCCCCCCGGGGTGGTATGGCTACACCTTC. The chain carries TRBV15 and TRBJ1-2, with D unclear. The CDR3 spans 15 residues. V was pared by 5 bases and J by 5 bases, with 18 bases between. Germline assignment: CDR1 LNHNV and CDR2 YYDKDF (reference sequence).

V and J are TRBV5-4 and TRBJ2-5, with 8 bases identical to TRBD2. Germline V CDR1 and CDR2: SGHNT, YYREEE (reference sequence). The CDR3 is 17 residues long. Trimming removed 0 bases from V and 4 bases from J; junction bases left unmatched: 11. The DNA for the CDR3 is TGTGCCAGCAGCTTGGGCGGACTAGCCCCTGGGCGAGAGACCCAGTACTTC. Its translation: CASSLGGLAPGRETQYF.

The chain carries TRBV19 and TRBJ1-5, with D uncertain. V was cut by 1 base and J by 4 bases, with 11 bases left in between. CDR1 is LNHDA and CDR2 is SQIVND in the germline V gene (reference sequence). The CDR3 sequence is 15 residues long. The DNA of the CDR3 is TGTGCCAGTAGTATAGGGAGGTCAGAAAATCAGCCCCAGCATTTT. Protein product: CASSIGRSENQPQHF.

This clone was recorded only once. CDR3 bases: TGTGCCAGTAGTATAGGCACAGGGACCACTGAAGCTTTCTTT. It is translated as CASSIGTGTTEAFF. V usage is TRBV19 and J usage is TRBJ1-1, with D possibly TRBD1 on 6 matching bases. Germline values: CDR1 LNHDA, CDR2 SQIVND (reference sequence). The CDR3 is 14 residues long. Deletions cut 1 base from V and 4 bases from J, with 10 bases between.

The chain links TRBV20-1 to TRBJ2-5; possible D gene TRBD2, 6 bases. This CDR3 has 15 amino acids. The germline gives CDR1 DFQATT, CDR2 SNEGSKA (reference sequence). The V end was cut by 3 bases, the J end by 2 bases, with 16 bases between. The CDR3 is CSASAASVGQETQYF. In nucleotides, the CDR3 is TGCAGTGCTAGTGCTGCTAGCGTAGGTCAAGAGACCCAGTACTTC.

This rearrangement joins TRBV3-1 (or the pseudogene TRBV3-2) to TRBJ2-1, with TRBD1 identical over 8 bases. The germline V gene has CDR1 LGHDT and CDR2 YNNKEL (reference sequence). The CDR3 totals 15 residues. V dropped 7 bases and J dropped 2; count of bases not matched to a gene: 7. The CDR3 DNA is TGTGCCAGCACCTCCCGACAGGGGACCTACAATGAGCAGTTCTTC. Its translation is CASTSRQGTYNEQFF.

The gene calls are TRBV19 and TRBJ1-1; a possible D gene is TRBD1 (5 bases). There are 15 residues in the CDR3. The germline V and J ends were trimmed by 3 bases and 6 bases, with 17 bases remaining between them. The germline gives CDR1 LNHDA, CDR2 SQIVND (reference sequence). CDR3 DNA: TGTGCCAGTAGTATCCTCCGGGGGATAGGGGCTGAAGCTTTCTTT. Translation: CASSILRGIGAEAFF.

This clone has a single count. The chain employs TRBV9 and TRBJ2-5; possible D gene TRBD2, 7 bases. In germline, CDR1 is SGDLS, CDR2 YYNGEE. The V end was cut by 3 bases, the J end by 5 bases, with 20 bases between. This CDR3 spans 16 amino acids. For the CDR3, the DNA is TGTGCCAGCAGCGAACTCCAGGGGCTGGGAGGGGAGACCCAGTACTTC. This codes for CASSELQGLGGETQYF.

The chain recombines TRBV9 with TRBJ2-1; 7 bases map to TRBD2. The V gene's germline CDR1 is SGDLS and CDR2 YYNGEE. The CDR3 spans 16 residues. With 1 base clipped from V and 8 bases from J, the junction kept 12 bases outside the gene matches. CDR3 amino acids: CASSVQAGAYIYEQFF. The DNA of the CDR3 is TGTGCCAGCAGCGTACAGGCGGGAGCTTACATCTATGAGCAGTTCTTC.

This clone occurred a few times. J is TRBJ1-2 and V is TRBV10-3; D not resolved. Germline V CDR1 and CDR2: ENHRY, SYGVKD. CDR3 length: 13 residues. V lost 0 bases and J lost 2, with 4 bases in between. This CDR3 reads CAISESGNYGYTF. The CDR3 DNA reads TGTGCCATCAGTGAGTCCGGGAACTATGGCTACACCTTC.

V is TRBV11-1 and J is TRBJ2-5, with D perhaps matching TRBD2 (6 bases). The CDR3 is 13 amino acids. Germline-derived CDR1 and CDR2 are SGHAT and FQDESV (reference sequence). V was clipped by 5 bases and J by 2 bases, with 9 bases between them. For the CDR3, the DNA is TGTGCCAGCAGCCGGGACTCTCAAGAGACCCAGTACTTC. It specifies CASSRDSQETQYF.

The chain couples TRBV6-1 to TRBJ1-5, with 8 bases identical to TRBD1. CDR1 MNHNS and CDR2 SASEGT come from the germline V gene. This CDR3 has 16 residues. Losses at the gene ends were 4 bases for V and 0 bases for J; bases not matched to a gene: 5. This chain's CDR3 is CASSAGTGNSNQPQHF. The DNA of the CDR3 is TGTGCCAGCAGTGCCGGGACAGGTAATAGCAATCAGCCCCAGCATTTT.

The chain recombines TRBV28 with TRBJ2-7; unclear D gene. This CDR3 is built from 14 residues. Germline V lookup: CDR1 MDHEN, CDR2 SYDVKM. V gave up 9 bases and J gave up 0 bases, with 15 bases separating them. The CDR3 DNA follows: TGTGCCAGTACTAACTCACAAACCTCCTACGAGCAGTACTTC. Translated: CASTNSQTSYEQYF. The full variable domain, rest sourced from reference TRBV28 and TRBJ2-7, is DVKVTQSSRYLVKRTGEKVFLECVQDMDHENMFWYRQDPGLGLRLIYFSYDVKMKEKGDIPEGYSVSREKKERFSLILESASTNQTSMYLCASTNSQTSYEQYFGPGTRLTVT.

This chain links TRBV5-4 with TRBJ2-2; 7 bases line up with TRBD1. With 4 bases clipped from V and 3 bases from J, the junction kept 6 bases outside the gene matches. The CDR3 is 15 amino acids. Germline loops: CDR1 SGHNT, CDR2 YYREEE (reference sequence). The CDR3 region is CASSKDRADTGELFF. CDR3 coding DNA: TGTGCCAGCAGCAAAGACAGGGCTGACACCGGGGAGCTGTTTTTT.

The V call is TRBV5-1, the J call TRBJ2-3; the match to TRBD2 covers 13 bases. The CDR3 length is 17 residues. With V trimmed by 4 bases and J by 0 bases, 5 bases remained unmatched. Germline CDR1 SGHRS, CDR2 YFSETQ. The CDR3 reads CASSLPGLAGSTDTQYF. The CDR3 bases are TGCGCCAGCAGCCTCCCGGGACTAGCGGGAAGCACAGATACGCAGTATTTT.

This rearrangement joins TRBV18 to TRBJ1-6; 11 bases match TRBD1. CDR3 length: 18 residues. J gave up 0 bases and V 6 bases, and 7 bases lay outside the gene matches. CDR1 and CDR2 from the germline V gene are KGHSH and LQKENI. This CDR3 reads CASSTDRGPSSYNSPLHF. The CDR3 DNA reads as TGTGCCAGCTCGACGGACAGGGGGCCGTCCTCCTATAATTCACCCCTCCACTTT.

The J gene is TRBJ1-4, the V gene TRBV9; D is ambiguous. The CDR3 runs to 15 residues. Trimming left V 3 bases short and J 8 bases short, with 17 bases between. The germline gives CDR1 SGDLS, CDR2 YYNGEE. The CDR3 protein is CASSGRGGWEEKLFF. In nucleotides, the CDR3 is TGTGCCAGCAGCGGCCGAGGAGGCTGGGAAGAAAAACTGTTTTTT.